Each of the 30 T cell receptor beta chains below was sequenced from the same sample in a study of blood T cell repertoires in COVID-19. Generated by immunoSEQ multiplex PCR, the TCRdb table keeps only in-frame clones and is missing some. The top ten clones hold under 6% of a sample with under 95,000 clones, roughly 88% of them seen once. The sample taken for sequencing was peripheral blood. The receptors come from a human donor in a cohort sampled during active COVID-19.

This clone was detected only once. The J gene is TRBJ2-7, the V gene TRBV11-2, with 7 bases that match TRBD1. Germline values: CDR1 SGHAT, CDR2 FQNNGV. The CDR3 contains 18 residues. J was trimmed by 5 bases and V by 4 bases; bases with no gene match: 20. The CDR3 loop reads CASSSGQVTAPTTNEQYF. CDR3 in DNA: TGTGCCAGCAGCTCCGGACAGGTCACCGCCCCGACCACCAACGAGCAGTACTTC. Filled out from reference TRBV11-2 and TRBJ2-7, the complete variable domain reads EAGVAQSPRYKIIEKRQSVAFWCNPISGHATLYWYQQILGQGPKLLIQFQNNGVVDDSQLPKDRFSAERLKGVDSTLKIQPAKLEDSAVYLCASSSGQVTAPTTNEQYFGPGTRLTVT.

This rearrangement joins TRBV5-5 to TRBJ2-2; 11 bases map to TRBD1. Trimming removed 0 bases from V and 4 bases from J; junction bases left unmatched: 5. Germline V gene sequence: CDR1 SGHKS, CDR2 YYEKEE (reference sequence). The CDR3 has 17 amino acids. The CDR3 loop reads CASSLGGTGGATGELFF. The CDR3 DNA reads TGTGCCAGCAGCTTGGGTGGGACAGGGGGAGCCACCGGGGAGCTGTTTTTT.

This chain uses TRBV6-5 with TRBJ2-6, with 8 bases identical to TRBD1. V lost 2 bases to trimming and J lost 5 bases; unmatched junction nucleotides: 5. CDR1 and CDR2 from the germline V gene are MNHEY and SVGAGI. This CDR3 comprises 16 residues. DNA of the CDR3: TGTGCCAGCAGTTACCAAGGACAGGGACGGGCCAACGTCCTGACTTTC. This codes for CASSYQGQGRANVLTF.

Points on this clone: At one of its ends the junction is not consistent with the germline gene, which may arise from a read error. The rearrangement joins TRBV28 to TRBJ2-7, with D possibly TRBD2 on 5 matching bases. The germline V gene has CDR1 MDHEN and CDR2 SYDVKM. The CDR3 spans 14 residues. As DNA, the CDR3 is TGTGCCAGCTTACCCTGGAGGCAGACCTACGGGCAGTACTTC. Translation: CASLPWRQTYGQYF.

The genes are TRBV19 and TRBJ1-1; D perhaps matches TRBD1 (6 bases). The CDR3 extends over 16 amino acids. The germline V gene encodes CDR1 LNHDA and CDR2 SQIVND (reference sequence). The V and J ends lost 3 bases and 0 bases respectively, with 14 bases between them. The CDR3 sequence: CASSMGAWAMNTEAFF. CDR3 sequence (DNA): TGTGCCAGTAGTATGGGGGCGTGGGCCATGAACACTGAAGCTTTCTTT.

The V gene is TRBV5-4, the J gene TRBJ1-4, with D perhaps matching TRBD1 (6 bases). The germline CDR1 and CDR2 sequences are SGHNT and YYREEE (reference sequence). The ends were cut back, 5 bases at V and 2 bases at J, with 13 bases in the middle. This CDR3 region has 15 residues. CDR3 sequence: CASRSGGGTNEKLFF. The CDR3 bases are TGTGCCAGCAGATCGGGAGGGGGGACTAATGAAAAACTGTTTTTT.

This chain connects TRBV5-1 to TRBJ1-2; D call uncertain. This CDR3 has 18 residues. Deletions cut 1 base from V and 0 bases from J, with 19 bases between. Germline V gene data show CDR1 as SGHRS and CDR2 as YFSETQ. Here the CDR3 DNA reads TGCGCCAGCAGCTTGTCCTTCGGGGATTCTTCAGCTAACTATGGCTACACCTTC. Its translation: CASSLSFGDSSANYGYTF. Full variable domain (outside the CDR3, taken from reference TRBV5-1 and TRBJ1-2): KAGVTQTPRYLIKTRGQQVTLSCSPISGHRSVSWYQQTPGQGLQFLFEYFSETQRNKGNFPGRFSGRQFSNSRSEMNVSTLELGDSALYLCASSLSFGDSSANYGYTFGSGTRLTVV.

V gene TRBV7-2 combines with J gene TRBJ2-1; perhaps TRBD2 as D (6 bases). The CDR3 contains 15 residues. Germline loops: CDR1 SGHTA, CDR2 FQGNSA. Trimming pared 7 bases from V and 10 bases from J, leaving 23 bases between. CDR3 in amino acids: CASTGSGTGAWEQFF. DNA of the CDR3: TGTGCCAGCACCGGATCTGGGACTGGCGCATGGGAGCAGTTCTTC.

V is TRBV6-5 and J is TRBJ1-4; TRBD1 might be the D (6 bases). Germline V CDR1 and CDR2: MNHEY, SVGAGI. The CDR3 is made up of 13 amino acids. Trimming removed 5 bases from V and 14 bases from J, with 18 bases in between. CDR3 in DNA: TGTGCCAGCAGTAGGACAGAGGGGATCAGGCTGTTTTTT. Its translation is CASSRTEGIRLFF.

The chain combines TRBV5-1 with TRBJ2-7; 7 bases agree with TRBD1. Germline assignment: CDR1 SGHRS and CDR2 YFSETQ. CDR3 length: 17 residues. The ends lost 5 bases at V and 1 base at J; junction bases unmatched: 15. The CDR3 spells CASSQNPPGTASYEQYF. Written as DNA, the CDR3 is TGCGCCAGCAGTCAAAATCCCCCCGGGACAGCATCCTACGAGCAGTACTTC.

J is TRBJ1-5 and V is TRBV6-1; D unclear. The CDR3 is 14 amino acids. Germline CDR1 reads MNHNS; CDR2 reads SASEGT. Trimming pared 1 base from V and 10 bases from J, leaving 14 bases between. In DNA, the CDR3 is TGTGCCAGCAGTGAAGGGGGAGCGTCGGGCCCCCAGCATTTT. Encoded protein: CASSEGGASGPQHF.

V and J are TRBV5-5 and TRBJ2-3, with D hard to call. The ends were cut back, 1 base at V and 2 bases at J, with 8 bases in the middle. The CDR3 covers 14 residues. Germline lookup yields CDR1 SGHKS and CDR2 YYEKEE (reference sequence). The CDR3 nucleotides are TGTGCCAGCAGCTTGCTAGGTTACACAGATACGCAGTATTTT. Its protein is CASSLLGYTDTQYF.

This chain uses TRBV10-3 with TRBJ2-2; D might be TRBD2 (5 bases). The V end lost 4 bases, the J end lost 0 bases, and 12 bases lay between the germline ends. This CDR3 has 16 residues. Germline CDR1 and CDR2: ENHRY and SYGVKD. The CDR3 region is CAISGDGGANTGELFF. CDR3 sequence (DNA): TGTGCCATCAGTGGCGACGGAGGCGCGAACACCGGGGAGCTGTTTTTT.

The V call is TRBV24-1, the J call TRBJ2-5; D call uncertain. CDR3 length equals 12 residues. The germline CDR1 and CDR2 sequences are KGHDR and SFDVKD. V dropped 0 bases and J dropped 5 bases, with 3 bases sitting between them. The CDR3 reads CATSDLQETQYF. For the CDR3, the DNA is TGTGCCACCAGTGATTTGCAGGAGACCCAGTACTTC.

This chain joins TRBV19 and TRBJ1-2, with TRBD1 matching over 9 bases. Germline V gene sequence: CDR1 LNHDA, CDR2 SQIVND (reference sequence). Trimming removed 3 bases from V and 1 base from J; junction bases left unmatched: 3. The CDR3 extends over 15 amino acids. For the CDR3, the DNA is TGTGCCAGTAGTATTTGGGGACAGGGTAACTATGGCTACACCTTC. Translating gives CASSIWGQGNYGYTF.

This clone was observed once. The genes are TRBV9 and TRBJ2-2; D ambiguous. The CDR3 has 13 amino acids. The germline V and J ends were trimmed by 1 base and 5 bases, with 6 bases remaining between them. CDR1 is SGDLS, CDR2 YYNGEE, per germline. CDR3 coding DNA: TGTGCCAGCAGCGTACCCGGGACCGGGGAGCTGTTTTTT. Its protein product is CASSVPGTGELFF.

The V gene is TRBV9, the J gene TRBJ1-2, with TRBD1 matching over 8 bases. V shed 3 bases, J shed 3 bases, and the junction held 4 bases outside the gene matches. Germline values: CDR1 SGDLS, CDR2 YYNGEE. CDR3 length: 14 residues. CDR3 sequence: CASSALDRDYGYTF. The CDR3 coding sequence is TGTGCCAGCAGCGCCTTGGACAGGGACTATGGCTACACCTTC.

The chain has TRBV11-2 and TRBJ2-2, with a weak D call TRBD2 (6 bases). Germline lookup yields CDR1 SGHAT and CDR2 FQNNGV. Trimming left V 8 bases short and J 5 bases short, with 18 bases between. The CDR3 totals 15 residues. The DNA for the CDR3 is TGTGCCAGCGGGCGTGTGCGGGGTAGGACCGGGGAGCTGTTTTTT. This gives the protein CASGRVRGRTGELFF.

The chain's CDR3 is CASSSDREETQYF. DNA of the CDR3: TGTGCCAGCAGCTCGGACAGGGAGGAGACCCAGTACTTC. This sequence joins TRBV7-7 and TRBJ2-5, with 8 bases that match TRBD1. Germline CDR1 SSHAT, CDR2 FNYEAQ (reference sequence). After removal of 4 bases from V and 5 bases from J, the junction contained 3 bases not matched to a gene. The CDR3 loop spans 13 amino acids.

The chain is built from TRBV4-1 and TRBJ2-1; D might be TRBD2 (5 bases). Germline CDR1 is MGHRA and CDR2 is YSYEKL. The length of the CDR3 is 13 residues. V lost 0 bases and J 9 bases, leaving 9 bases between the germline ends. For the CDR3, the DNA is TGCGCCAGCAGCCAAGATCGAGGGAGTGAGCAGTTCTTC. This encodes CASSQDRGSEQFF.

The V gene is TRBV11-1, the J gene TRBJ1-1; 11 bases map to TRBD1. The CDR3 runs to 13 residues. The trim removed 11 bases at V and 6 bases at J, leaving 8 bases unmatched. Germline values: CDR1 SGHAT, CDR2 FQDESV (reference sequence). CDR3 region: CADRDRGTPEAFF. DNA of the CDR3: TGTGCCGACCGGGACAGGGGGACCCCTGAAGCTTTCTTT.

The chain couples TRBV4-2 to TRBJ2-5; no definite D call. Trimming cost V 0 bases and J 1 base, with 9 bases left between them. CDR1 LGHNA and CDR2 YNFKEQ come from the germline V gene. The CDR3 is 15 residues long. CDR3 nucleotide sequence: TGTGCCAGCAGCCAAGATCCGAACAGCCAAGAGACCCAGTACTTC. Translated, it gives CASSQDPNSQETQYF.

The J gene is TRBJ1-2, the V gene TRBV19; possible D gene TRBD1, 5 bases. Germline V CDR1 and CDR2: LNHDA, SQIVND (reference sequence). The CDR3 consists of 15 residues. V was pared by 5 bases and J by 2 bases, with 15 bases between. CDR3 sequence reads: CASSSSGLMNYGYTF. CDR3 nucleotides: TGTGCCAGTAGTTCCTCGGGACTGATGAACTATGGCTACACCTTC.

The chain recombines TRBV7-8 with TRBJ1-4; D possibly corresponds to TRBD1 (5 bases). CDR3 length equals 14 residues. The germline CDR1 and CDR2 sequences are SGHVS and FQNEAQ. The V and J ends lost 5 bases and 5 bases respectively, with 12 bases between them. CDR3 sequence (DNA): TGTGCCAGCAGCCGAGGAAACAGGAATGAAAAACTGTTTTTT. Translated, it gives CASSRGNRNEKLFF.

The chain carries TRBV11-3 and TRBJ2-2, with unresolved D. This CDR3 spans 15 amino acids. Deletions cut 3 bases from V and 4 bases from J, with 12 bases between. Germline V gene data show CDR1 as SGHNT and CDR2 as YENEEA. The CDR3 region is CASSFGGDGTGELFF. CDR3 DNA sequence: TGTGCCAGCAGCTTTGGCGGAGACGGCACCGGGGAGCTGTTTTTT. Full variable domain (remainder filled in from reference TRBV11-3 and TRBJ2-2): EAGVVQSPRYKIIEKKQPVAFWCNPISGHNTLYWYLQNLGQGPELLIRYENEEAVDDSQLPKDRFSAERLKGVDSTLKIQPAELGDSAVYLCASSFGGDGTGELFFGEGSRLTVL.

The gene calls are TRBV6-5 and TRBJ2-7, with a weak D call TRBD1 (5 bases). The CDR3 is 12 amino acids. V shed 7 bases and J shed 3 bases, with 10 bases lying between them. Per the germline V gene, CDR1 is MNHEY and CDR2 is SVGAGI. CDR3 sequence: CASNLQGYEQYF. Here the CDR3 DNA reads TGTGCCAGCAATCTTCAGGGCTACGAGCAGTACTTC.

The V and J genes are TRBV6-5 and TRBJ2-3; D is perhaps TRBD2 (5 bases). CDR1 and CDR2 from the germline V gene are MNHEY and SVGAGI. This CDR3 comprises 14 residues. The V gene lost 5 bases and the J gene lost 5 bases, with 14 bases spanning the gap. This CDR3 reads CASSPNREQDTQYF. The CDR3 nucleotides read TGTGCCAGCAGTCCCAACCGGGAACAAGATACGCAGTATTTT.

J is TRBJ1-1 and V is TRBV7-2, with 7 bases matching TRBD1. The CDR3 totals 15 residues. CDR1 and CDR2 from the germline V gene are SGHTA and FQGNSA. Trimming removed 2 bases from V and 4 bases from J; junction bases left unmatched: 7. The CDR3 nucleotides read TGTGCCAGCAGCTTATTCGTGCAGGGGGGCACTGAAGCTTTCTTT. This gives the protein CASSLFVQGGTEAFF.

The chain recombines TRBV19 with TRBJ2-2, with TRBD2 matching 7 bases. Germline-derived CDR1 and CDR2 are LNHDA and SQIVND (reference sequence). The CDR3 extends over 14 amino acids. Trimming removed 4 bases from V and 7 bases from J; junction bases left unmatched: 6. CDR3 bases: TGTGCCAGTAGTAAAGAGACTAGCTTCGGGGAGCTGTTTTTT. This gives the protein CASSKETSFGELFF. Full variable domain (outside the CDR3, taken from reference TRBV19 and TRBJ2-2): DGGITQSPKYLFRKEGQNVTLSCEQNLNHDAMYWYRQDPGQGLRLIYYSQIVNDFQKGDIAEGYSVSREKKESFPLTVTSAQKNPTAFYLCASSKETSFGELFFGEGSRLTVL.

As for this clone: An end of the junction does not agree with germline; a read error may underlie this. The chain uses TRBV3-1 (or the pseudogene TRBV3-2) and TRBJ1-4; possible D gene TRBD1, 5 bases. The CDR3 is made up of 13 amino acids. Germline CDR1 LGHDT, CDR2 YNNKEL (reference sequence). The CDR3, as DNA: TGTGCCAGCAGCCAAATCCCAGGAGTGGGGCCCGATTTT. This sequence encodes CASSQIPGVGPDF.